The source of this T cell receptor (beta chain) is a study of response to subunit inactivated influenza vaccine. There are a few counts of this clonotype. Its antigen is unknown. CDR1 SEHNR and CDR2 FQNEAQ come from the germline V gene (reference sequence). The length of the CDR3 is 15 residues. The V gene lost 7 bases and the J gene lost 0 bases, with 15 bases spanning the gap. Broader study findings: Few additional T cells are recruited per seasonal influenza vaccination, authors suggested.

TCRdb re-analysed the RT-PCR reads in MiXCR, keeping a single row per CDR3 protein. The sample consists of roughly 650,000 distinct CDR3 sequences, 14% of them appearing once. This sequence originates from a man aged 50-60 years who received an inactivated influenza vaccine. This specimen consisted of PBMCs from blood, obtained around 15 days before vaccination. V is TRBV7-9 and J is TRBJ1-1; weak D call: TRBD1 (6 bases). The DNA of the CDR3 is TGTGCCAGCACCGGGGGGGCAGGGCTGAACACTGAAGCTTTCTTT. Translated: CASTGGAGLNTEAFF.